Listed below are T cell receptor beta chains from one sample, sequenced in a study of cytomegalovirus exposure and HLA in healthy donors. Using immunoSEQ multiplex PCR, the repertoire was profiled, and TCRdb retains in-frame clones only, with some absent. In all, the sample yields 150,000 or so clones. The sequenced sample was PBMCs. All receptors come from a woman aged 45-65 years in good health and CMV-seronegative. CDR3s include the opening cysteine and the closing phenylalanine or tryptophan. The D gene is left open where the match is weak.

j_call	d_call	v_call	cdr3_nt	cdr3_aa
TRBJ2-5	TRBD1	TRBV4-2	TGTGCCAGCAGCCAAGCGACAGGGGGCCTCCAAGAGACCCAGTACTTC	CASSQATGGLQETQYF
TRBJ2-7	TRBD1	TRBV15	TGTGCCACCAGCGGAGAACGGACAGGGTACGAGCAGTACTTC	CATSGERTGYEQYF
TRBJ2-5	.	TRBV20-1	TGCAGTGGGGGGGGCGGGGAGACCCAGTACTTC	CSGGGGETQYF
TRBJ1-3	.	TRBV7-9	TGTGCCAGCAGCTTAGTTCAAGGAAACACCATATATTTT	CASSLVQGNTIYF
TRBJ1-1	.	TRBV4-3	TGCGCCAGCAGCCAAGATAACGGGGGAATGGGCACTGAAGCTTTCTTT	CASSQDNGGMGTEAFF
TRBJ1-4	.	TRBV11-2	TGTGCCAGCAGCTTAGGAGGCACAACTAATGAAAAACTGTTTTTT	CASSLGGTTNEKLFF
TRBJ2-2	TRBD2	TRBV18	TGTGCCAGCTCACCACGAATAGCGGGAGAGACCGGGGAGCTGTTTTTT	CASSPRIAGETGELFF
TRBJ1-2	.	TRBV28	TGTGCCAGCAGTTTAACAGAATCTATAGGCTATGGCTACACCTTC	CASSLTESIGYGYTF
TRBJ1-6	TRBD1	TRBV7-2	TGTGCCAGCAGACCAACAGGGACAGGGAAGGTACCCCTCCACTTT	CASRPTGTGKVPLHF
TRBJ2-2	TRBD2	TRBV30	TGTGCCTGGAGTGGTTGGCGGGGGGTCGCCGGGGAGCTGTTTTTT	CAWSGWRGVAGELFF
TRBJ2-5	TRBD2	TRBV10-3	TGTGCCATCAGTGAGGCTAGCGGGAGGGCCGGGGAGACCCAGTACTTC	CAISEASGRAGETQYF
TRBJ2-4	.	TRBV7-2	TGTGCCAGCAGCTTTGACCTCGAGGACATTCAGTACTTC	CASSFDLEDIQYF
TRBJ2-5	TRBD2	TRBV5-1	TGCGCCAGCAGCTTGGGGGGCCGGGGCGGGGGTATTCAAGAGACCCAGTACTTC	CASSLGGRGGGIQETQYF
TRBJ1-2	TRBD1	TRBV7-2	TGTGCCAGCAGCCAGCAGGGACAGGGTTACTATGGCTACACCTTC	CASSQQGQGYYGYTF
TRBJ2-7	TRBD1	TRBV28	TGTGCCAGCAGCCGGAGGGACAGGGGATACGAGCAGTACTTC	CASSRRDRGYEQYF
TRBJ2-3	TRBD2	TRBV19	TGTGCCAGTAAATGGGGCGGGGGTAGGACAGATACGCAGTATTTT	CASKWGGGRTDTQYF
TRBJ2-7	TRBD2	TRBV7-9	TGTGCCAGCAGCCCTTATCGGGAGGGCCCCCACGAGCAGTACTTC	CASSPYREGPHEQYF
TRBJ1-2	.	TRBV13	TGTGCCAGCAGCTATCAAACGGGGGGAGCTAACTATGGCTACACCTTC	CASSYQTGGANYGYTF
TRBJ2-7	.	TRBV18	TGTGCCAGCTCACCCCCCTCCCTCTCCTACGAGCAGTACTTC	CASSPPSLSYEQYF
TRBJ1-2	TRBD1	TRBV12-5	TGTGCTAGTGGCCCCGGGGACAGAACTAACTATGGCTACACCTTC	CASGPGDRTNYGYTF
TRBJ1-2	.	TRBV9	TGTGCCAGCAGCGTAGACAGCAATAACTATGGCTACACCTTC	CASSVDSNNYGYTF
TRBJ2-1	TRBD2	TRBV27	TGTGCCAGCAGCCCCTCCACGGGGGGCTCCTACAATGAGCAGTTCTTC	CASSPSTGGSYNEQFF
TRBJ1-4	TRBD1	TRBV13	TGTGCCAGCAGCGCTGACAGGGTAGGAGAAAAACTGTTTTTT	CASSADRVGEKLFF
TRBJ1-2	TRBD1	TRBV6-5	TGTGCCAGCAGTTGGACAGGGAATGGCTACACCTTC	CASSWTGNGYTF
TRBJ2-7	TRBD1	TRBV28	TGTGCCAGCAGACCACAGGGGGCGACATGGGAGCAGTACTTC	CASRPQGATWEQYF
TRBJ2-3	TRBD1	TRBV18	TGTGCCAGCTCACCCACAGGGGTGGGCACAGATACGCAGTATTTT	CASSPTGVGTDTQYF
TRBJ1-1	.	TRBV19	TGTGCCAGTAGTATAGGAGGCCGGTCCTTT	CASSIGGRSF
TRBJ2-1	TRBD1	TRBV4-1	TGCGCCAGCAGCCGCCGGGACAGGTACAATGAGCAGTTCTTC	CASSRRDRYNEQFF
TRBJ2-1	.	TRBV20-1	TGCAGTGCGGCTCGGGACAATGAGCAGTTCTTC	CSAARDNEQFF
TRBJ1-1	.	TRBV6-6	TGTGCCAGCAGAGTACAGGCCATGAACACTGAAGCTTTCTTT	CASRVQAMNTEAFF
TRBJ2-7	.	TRBV6-5	TGTGCCAGCAAACGGGGTTCTGGAGGGTACTACGAGCAGTACTTC	CASKRGSGGYYEQYF
TRBJ2-6	.	TRBV7-3	TGTGCCAGCAGCTTAACGTTAGGGAGCGGGGCCAACGTCCTGACTTTC	CASSLTLGSGANVLTF
TRBJ2-7	TRBD1	TRBV30	TGTGCCTGGACCGCCCGCCGGACAGGGTCCTACGAGCAGTACTTC	CAWTARRTGSYEQYF
TRBJ2-7	TRBD2	TRBV5-1	TGCGCCAGCAGCTTGGGGACTAGCGGGAGTCTACAACCTTACGAGCAGTACTTC	CASSLGTSGSLQPYEQYF
TRBJ1-6	TRBD1	TRBV11-2	TGTGCCAGCAGACCGGGACAGCGCCATTCACCCCTCCACTTT	CASRPGQRHSPLHF
TRBJ1-1	.	TRBV27	TGTGCCAGCAGTTTAATGGGGGGGAACACTGAAGCTTTCTTT	CASSLMGGNTEAFF
TRBJ1-2	TRBD1	TRBV30	TGTGCCTGGAGTGTACTTAGTAGAGGGGGCTCGAGTGGCTACACCTTC	CAWSVLSRGGSSGYTF
TRBJ1-2	.	TRBV23-1	TGCGCGGATGGGGGAACAGGGAATGGCTACACCTTC	CADGGTGNGYTF
TRBJ1-5	TRBD1	TRBV28	TGTGCCAGCAAGTCCGGGACAGGGGTGATTTTTAGCCCCAATCAGCCCCAGCATTTT	CASKSGTGVIFSPNQPQHF
TRBJ2-5	TRBD2	TRBV30	TGTGCCTGGAGTGCCGGGACTAGCGGGAGGACGGGGACCCAGTACTTC	CAWSAGTSGRTGTQYF
TRBJ1-3	TRBD1	TRBV5-1	TGCGCCAGCAGCTTGGATCGGACAGGGGGTGGAAACACCATATATTTT	CASSLDRTGGGNTIYF
TRBJ1-2	.	TRBV5-1	TGCGCCAGCAGCCCGAGCGCATGGGATGGCTACACCTTC	CASSPSAWDGYTF
TRBJ2-7	TRBD1	TRBV11-2	TGTGCCAGCAGCCCTGACAGGGTAGCCTACGAGCAGTACTTC	CASSPDRVAYEQYF
TRBJ2-7	.	TRBV6-1	TGTGCCAGCACGGACACCCGCTACGAGCAGTACTTC	CASTDTRYEQYF
TRBJ2-7	.	TRBV6-5	TGTGCCAGCAGTTACCGGGACTCCCGCTCCTACGAGCAGTACTTC	CASSYRDSRSYEQYF
TRBJ2-3	TRBD2	TRBV19	TGTGCCAGTAGCACTAGCGGGAATGGGGCAGATACGCAGTATTTT	CASSTSGNGADTQYF
TRBJ2-3	TRBD2	TRBV7-2	TGTGCCAGCAGCTTAGGCGGGAGGGGTACAGATACGCAGTATTTT	CASSLGGRGTDTQYF
TRBJ2-1	.	TRBV9	TGTGCCAGCAGCGTAGATCCTAGCGCTAGCTCCTACAATGAGCAGTTCTTC	CASSVDPSASSYNEQFF
TRBJ1-5	.	TRBV19	TGTGCCAGTAGTGGCGGTTTAAGTCAGCATTTT	CASSGGLSQHF